This T cell receptor beta chain was captured in a study of blood T cell repertoires in COVID-19. Study context: COVID-19 samples collected from the United States, Italy and Spain covered acute and convalescent phases.

V lost 4 bases and J lost 4; bases outside the gene matches: 3. The CDR3 extends over 14 amino acids. CDR1 and CDR2 from the germline V gene are LGHDT and YNNKEL (reference sequence). In the original processing: Amplification from reference gene primers served as the basis for estimated nucleated cell counts. The protocol was immunoSEQ multiplex PCR, while the TCRdb copy is restricted to in-frame clones and leaves out a portion. V and J calls and clone size are copied from that table; D and trimming were computed from the DNA. The data hold 350,000 or so clones, with 85% to 90% observed a single time. Researchers sorted participants into cohorts using their self-reported clinical history.

The sample taken for sequencing was PBMCs or T cells enriched from blood (not recorded which). The chain employs TRBV3-1 (or the pseudogene TRBV3-2) and TRBJ2-2, with 7 bases that match TRBD1. This receptor was identified in a woman aged 25 to 39 who had been exposed to COVID-19. The CDR3 DNA sequence: TGTGCCAGCAGCCGACAGGGTGGCACCGGGGAGCTGTTTTTT. Translated, it gives CASSRQGGTGELFF.